The source of this TCR beta chain is a study of long-term antiretroviral therapy in people with HIV. Study at large: The 2015 immediate-ART recommendation came about a decade after the earliest samples.

Study-wide results and limits: Pre-ART clonal expansions dominated every time point's repertoire. CDR3 lengths in HIV samples spanned a narrower range than controls.

Sequencing used immunoSEQ v3.0 at survey level. Assay used: immunoSEQ multiplex PCR; TCRdb lists only in-frame clones, some missing. This sample has tens of thousands of clones, with about 90% found just once. Concerning this clone itself: Its specificity is unknown.

Germline values: CDR1 SNHLY, CDR2 FYNNEI. The CDR3 has 12 residues. Trimming shortened V by 2 bases and J by 8 bases, and 9 bases separated the two germline ends. The V and J genes are TRBV2 and TRBJ1-2; D not resolved. The sample here was unsorted PBMCs, taken 1.1 years after starting antiretroviral therapy. The sequence derives from a man younger than 35 with HIV. CDR3 residues: CASSERDPGYTF. CDR3 coding DNA: TGTGCCAGCAGTGAACGTGATCCGGGCTACACCTTC.